This T cell receptor (beta chain) stems from a study of cytomegalovirus exposure and HLA in healthy donors. Remarks on this clone: Its specificity is unknown.

Vbeta (60) and Jbeta (13) primers were used in the PCR. The data were produced by immunoSEQ multiplex PCR, yet TCRdb's version contains in-frame clones alone and is incomplete. Of about 84,000 clones listed, 75% to 90% are singletons. This CDR3 comprises 14 residues. Germline CDR1 reads MDHEN; CDR2 reads SYDVKM. After removal of 6 bases from V and 11 bases from J, the junction contained 13 bases not matched to a gene. Regarding the study as a whole: As a later analysis showed, several of the most significant clusters appeared to be linked to common viral pathogens. Later on, analysis showed that most CMV-associated TCR beta chains appeared to be HLA-restricted.

Sequencing used PBMCs. The chain recombines TRBV28 with TRBJ2-7, with 10 bases matching TRBD1. The clonotype originates from a man younger than 35 in good health and CMV-seronegative. CDR3 DNA sequence: TGTGCCAGCAGGGTCGGGACAGGGGTTATTCGAGAGTACTTC. Translating gives CASRVGTGVIREYF. The full variable domain, in which reference TRBV28 and TRBJ2-7 provide the parts outside the CDR3, is DVKVTQSSRYLVKRTGEKVFLECVQDMDHENMFWYRQDPGLGLRLIYFSYDVKMKEKGDIPEGYSVSREKKERFSLILESASTNQTSMYLCASRVGTGVIREYFGPGTRLTVT.